The clone carrying this T cell receptor beta chain has more than one count but fewer than ten. The antigen remains undetermined. This specimen belongs to a study of T cell repertoires in cytomegalovirus infection. About the research overall: Public TCR beta signatures marked donors with CMV infection and the matching HLA.

TCRdb passed the reads through MiXCR, listing each CDR3 protein once. Of hundreds of thousands of distinct CDR3 sequences listed, approximately 32% are singletons. Study-wide findings and caveats: Across the ex vivo response, the dominant clonotypes were HLA-C-restricted CMV-specific TCR beta clonotypes.

The TCR comes from a human donor in good health (CMV status not recorded). Some clones in this sample may be carry-over from other donors' samples. Specimen: cultured CD8+ T cells from PBMCs, collected from culture after CMV antigen stimulation.

CDR3 nucleotides: TGTGCCAGCAGTTACCGACCTGGCGGGGGCACAGATACGCAGTATTTT. Residues: CASSYRPGGGTDTQYF. V usage is TRBV6-5 and J usage is TRBJ2-3; tentatively, D is TRBD2 (6 bases). The CDR3 runs 16 residues. From germline, CDR1 is MNHEY and CDR2 SVGAGI. Between the trimmed V and J ends, which lost 2 bases and 1 base, there was a span of 13 bases.